One sample yielded the 17 T cell receptor beta chains listed below, sequenced in a study of cytomegalovirus exposure and HLA in healthy donors. PCR primers comprised 60 Vbeta and 13 Jbeta primers. Repertoires were generated with immunoSEQ multiplex PCR, while TCRdb's copy carries only in-frame clones and drops some. The sample carries approximately 290,000 clones, 75% to 85% recorded once. The material sequenced was PBMCs. The receptors come from a girl aged 2 to 9 in good health and CMV-seronegative.

The rearrangement uses TRBV1 and TRBJ2-3; the listed D gene, TRBD2, was not tested against the DNA. TRBV1 is a documented pseudogene. The CDR3 spans 14 residues. The CDR3 sequence: CTSSQEPFGDTQYF. For the CDR3, the DNA is TGCACCAGCAGCCAAGAACCTTTCGGAGATACGCAGTATTTT.

The chain couples TRBV5-1 to TRBJ2-7, with D tentatively TRBD2 (6 bases). Trimming took 1 base from V and 6 from J, leaving 14 bases between them. The length of the CDR3 is 14 residues. Germline CDR1 SGHRS, CDR2 YFSETQ. The CDR3 sequence is CASSLSGGKGEQYF. DNA for the CDR3: TGCGCCAGCAGCTTGTCAGGCGGGAAAGGCGAGCAGTACTTC.

This clone is a singleton in its sample. The chain joins TRBV19 to TRBJ1-2, with 8 bases matching TRBD1. CDR3 size: 14 residues. J gave up 4 bases and V 1 base, and 2 bases lay outside the gene matches. CDR1 and CDR2 (germline): LNHDA, SQIVND (reference sequence). In nucleotides, the CDR3 is TGTGCCAGTAGTATAGGTGACAGGGGCTATGGCTACACCTTC. This gives the protein CASSIGDRGYGYTF.

This sequence joins TRBV6-6 and TRBJ2-5, with 7 bases matching TRBD1. Unmatched junction bases numbered 10, after V lost 5 bases and J lost 4 bases. There are 15 residues in the CDR3. Germline V gene data show CDR1 as MNHNY and CDR2 as SVGAGI (reference sequence). In DNA, the CDR3 is TGTGCCAGCAGTCTCAAAACGACAGGGCCAGAGACCCAGTACTTC. Protein sequence: CASSLKTTGPETQYF.

V and J are TRBV5-5 and TRBJ1-1; perhaps TRBD1 as D (5 bases). Trimming stripped 0 bases from V and 0 bases from J, with 12 bases between. This CDR3 spans 16 amino acids. The V gene's germline CDR1 is SGHKS and CDR2 YYEKEE (reference sequence). In DNA form, the CDR3 reads TGTGCCAGCAGCTTGGACAGGCCAACGATGAACACTGAAGCTTTCTTT. Encoded protein: CASSLDRPTMNTEAFF.

The chain uses TRBV9 and TRBJ2-3; D unresolved. Between the trimmed V and J ends, which lost 3 bases and 7 bases, there was a span of 12 bases. Germline CDR1 SGDLS, CDR2 YYNGEE. The CDR3 is made up of 13 amino acids. CDR3 nucleotide sequence: TGTGCCAGCAGCGGAGGTGATCCTCATACGCAGTATTTT. It specifies CASSGGDPHTQYF.

In DNA form, the CDR3 reads TGTGCCAGCAGCTTGGATGCGGGATTCGACGAGCAGTACTTC. Amino acid sequence: CASSLDAGFDEQYF. This chain links TRBV5-4 with TRBJ2-7, with D perhaps matching TRBD2 (6 bases). This CDR3 is 14 amino acids long. Per germline, CDR1 SGHNT and CDR2 YYREEE (reference sequence). Trimming left V 0 bases short and J 5 bases short, with 12 bases between.

This chain uses TRBV19 with TRBJ1-6; a possible D gene is TRBD1 (6 bases). The CDR3 spans 16 residues. The ends were cut back, 1 base at V and 10 bases at J, with 17 bases in the middle. The germline V gene has CDR1 LNHDA and CDR2 SQIVND (reference sequence). This CDR3 reads CASSIAGTQGRSPLHF. CDR3 DNA sequence: TGTGCCAGTAGTATAGCGGGGACGCAGGGGCGGTCACCCCTCCACTTT.

The chain joins TRBV13 to TRBJ1-6; 8 bases match TRBD1. From germline, CDR1 is PRHDT and CDR2 FYEKMQ (reference sequence). V trimming: 2 bases; J trimming: 10 bases; junction bases outside the gene matches: 7. CDR3 length: 15 residues. DNA of the CDR3: TGTGCCAGCAGCTTACTAGGACAGGGAGGCTCACCCCTCCACTTT. Amino acids: CASSLLGQGGSPLHF.

The chain employs TRBV4-1 and TRBJ1-4; 7 bases align to TRBD1. Germline CDR1 is MGHRA and CDR2 is YSYEKL. The junction had 3 bases not matched to a gene; V was cut back by 0 bases and J by 8 bases. The CDR3 spans 14 residues. The CDR3 sequence is CASSQDPGQEKLFF. The CDR3 DNA sequence: TGCGCCAGCAGCCAAGATCCGGGACAGGAAAAACTGTTTTTT.

CDR3 sequence (DNA): TGTGCCAGCAGCCAAGATGGCGGGGGGGACACTGAAGCTTTCTTT. Its protein is CASSQDGGGDTEAFF. This chain connects TRBV14 to TRBJ1-1, with D perhaps TRBD1 (5 bases). CDR1 SGHDN and CDR2 FVKESK come from the germline V gene. V was pared by 0 bases and J by 3 bases, with 11 bases between. The CDR3 totals 15 residues.

There are a few counts of this clone. Written as DNA, the CDR3 is TGTGCCAGCAGGAGGGGACAGACCTCCTACGAGCAGTACTTC. It encodes CASRRGQTSYEQYF. The chain has TRBV6-6 and TRBJ2-7; 7 positions agree with TRBD1. Trimming removed 6 bases from V and 0 bases from J; junction bases left unmatched: 5. Germline assignment: CDR1 MNHNY and CDR2 SVGAGI (reference sequence). The CDR3 has 14 amino acids.

This chain joins TRBV5-1 and TRBJ2-3; D is uncertain. Trimming took off 1 base at V and 6 bases at J, with 24 bases between the two ends. Germline V CDR1 and CDR2: SGHRS, YFSETQ. The length of the CDR3 is 18 residues. CDR3 sequence: CASSLKPANFFLADTQYF. The CDR3 region has the DNA TGCGCCAGCAGCTTGAAACCTGCCAACTTCTTTCTCGCGGATACGCAGTATTTT.

The V call is TRBV7-9, the J call TRBJ2-7, with D perhaps TRBD2 (6 bases). V was shortened by 5 bases and J by 3 bases, with 11 bases between the two germline ends. Germline values: CDR1 SEHNR, CDR2 FQNEAQ (reference sequence). The CDR3 is 13 residues long. The CDR3 nucleotides read TGTGCCAGCAGCCCAAACGGGGGCTACGAGCAGTACTTC. Translating gives CASSPNGGYEQYF.

The J gene is TRBJ2-1, the V gene TRBV19; maybe TRBD2 (6 bases). The germline gives CDR1 LNHDA, CDR2 SQIVND (reference sequence). Trimming removed 5 bases at V and 6 bases at J, with 23 bases between. The CDR3 consists of 17 residues. The CDR3 DNA is TGTGCCAGTAGTCGCCTCCATTCTGGCGGGGACGTCAATGAGCAGTTCTTC. Amino acid sequence: CASSRLHSGGDVNEQFF.

This chain connects TRBV5-1 to TRBJ2-3; D uncertain. The length of the CDR3 is 17 residues. Trimming stripped 2 bases from V and 0 bases from J, with 16 bases between. CDR1 and CDR2 from the germline V gene are SGHRS and YFSETQ. The CDR3 DNA reads TGCGCCAGCAGCTTTACGCGGCCCTTGTGGAGCACAGATACGCAGTATTTT. It specifies CASSFTRPLWSTDTQYF.

This sequence joins TRBV19 and TRBJ2-5; 9 nucleotides match TRBD1. The germline V gene has CDR1 LNHDA and CDR2 SQIVND (reference sequence). Trimming at V came to 3 bases and at J to 4 bases, leaving 9 bases not matched to a gene. The CDR3 totals 16 residues. Here the CDR3 reads CASSIATGQGGETQYF. Written as DNA, the CDR3 is TGTGCCAGTAGTATTGCGACGGGACAGGGAGGAGAGACCCAGTACTTC. Full variable domain (rest looked up from reference TRBV19 and TRBJ2-5): DGGITQSPKYLFRKEGQNVTLSCEQNLNHDAMYWYRQDPGQGLRLIYYSQIVNDFQKGDIAEGYSVSREKKESFPLTVTSAQKNPTAFYLCASSIATGQGGETQYFGPGTRLLVL.